The source of this T cell receptor beta chain is a study of HIV-infected children after antiretroviral therapy interruption. The TCR library was built from RNA with a 3' RACE protocol and unique molecular identifiers. In TCRdb, the 3' RACE reads were re-called with MiXCR into one record per CDR3 protein. This table holds some 51,000 distinct CDR3 sequences, about 4.3% found once. In its sample, this clonotype was seen many times. Treatment specified: PENTA 11 planned treatment interruption arm or continuous ART arm. V gave up 3 bases and J gave up 3 bases, with 12 bases separating them. CDR3 length equals 14 residues.

The genes are TRBV12-3 or TRBV12-4 and TRBJ2-7; no clear D gene. Sequenced material: CD45RA+ CD4+ T cells from PBMCs, pooled from several time points, taken from a donor given antiretroviral therapy, either interrupted or continuous. Subset of the sample: naive CD4+ CD45RA+ CD45RO- T cells. This sequence was found in a pool of human donors with HIV. CDR3 in DNA: TGTGCCAGCAGTTTCGCCAGGCCGATCTACGAGCAGTACTTC. Its translation: CASSFARPIYEQYF.